What follows are 23 T cell receptor beta chains derived from one specimen sequenced in a study of control samples from healthy donors and cancer patients. Assay used: immunoSEQ multiplex PCR; TCRdb lists only in-frame clones, some missing. Its listing shows some 190,000 clones. Sequenced: blood. All receptors come from a woman younger than 45 in good health.

The chain links TRBV12-3 or TRBV12-4 to TRBJ2-7; TRBD1 is a possible D gene (5 bases). The V end lost 11 bases, the J end lost 2 bases, and 16 bases lay between the germline ends. This CDR3 has 13 amino acids. In nucleotides, the CDR3 is TGTGCCTCAGAGGCTAGGGGTACCTACGAGCAGTACTTC. This codes for CASEARGTYEQYF.

V and J are TRBV7-9 and TRBJ1-1; maybe TRBD1 (5 bases). Germline V gene data show CDR1 as SEHNR and CDR2 as FQNEAQ (reference sequence). The CDR3 spans 15 residues. Deletions cut 2 bases from V and 3 bases from J, with 13 bases between. The CDR3 here is CASSLLGEGYTEAFF. The CDR3 DNA reads as TGTGCCAGCAGCTTATTGGGGGAGGGATACACTGAAGCTTTCTTT. The full variable domain, completed using reference TRBV7-9 and TRBJ1-1, is DTGVSQNPRHKITKRGQNVTFRCDPISEHNRLYWYRQTLGQGPEFLTYFQNEAQLEKSRLLSDRFSAERPKGSFSTLEIQRTEQGDSAMYLCASSLLGEGYTEAFFGQGTRLTVV.

The chain couples TRBV2 to TRBJ2-3, with TRBD2 matching 11 bases. The germline V gene encodes CDR1 SNHLY and CDR2 FYNNEI. This CDR3 is 14 amino acids long. V shed 6 bases and J 5 bases; nucleotides not matched to a gene: 4. In DNA, the CDR3 is TGTGCCAGCAGGACTAGCGGGGCCCTAGATACGCAGTATTTT. Translated, it gives CASRTSGALDTQYF.

On this clone itself: Within the sample, other DNA sequences also encode this same CDR3. This chain uses TRBV15 with TRBJ1-2, with D tentatively TRBD1 (5 bases). Germline V gives CDR1 LNHNV, CDR2 YYDKDF (reference sequence). This CDR3 spans 13 amino acids. Trimming took 5 bases from V and 4 from J, leaving 11 bases between them. The CDR3 region is CATSDRGGYGYTF. Written as DNA, the CDR3 is TGTGCCACCAGCGACCGGGGCGGCTATGGCTACACCTTC.

The chain recombines TRBV25-1 with TRBJ2-1; 9 bases align to TRBD2. Trimming cost V 4 bases and J 9 bases; bases outside gene matches: 7. The CDR3 is 14 residues long. From germline, CDR1 is MGHDK and CDR2 SYGVNS. The CDR3 bases are TGTGCCAGCAGTGGGGCGGGGGGGCTTGTTGAGCAGTTCTTC. It encodes CASSGAGGLVEQFF.

This chain connects TRBV18 to TRBJ2-3; 7 nucleotides agree with TRBD1. After removal of 3 bases from V and 1 base from J, the junction contained 1 base not matched to a gene. This CDR3 has 14 residues. Germline V gives CDR1 KGHSH, CDR2 LQKENI. In nucleotides, the CDR3 is TGTGCCAGCTCACCGGGACAGCGCACAGATACGCAGTATTTT. Protein product: CASSPGQRTDTQYF. The full variable domain, rest sourced from reference TRBV18 and TRBJ2-3, is NAGVMQNPRHLVRRRGQEARLRCSPMKGHSHVYWYRQLPEEGLKFMVYLQKENIIDESGMPKERFSAEFPKEGPSILRIQQVVRGDSAAYFCASSPGQRTDTQYFGPGTRLTVL.

The chain links TRBV9 to TRBJ2-2; weak D call: TRBD1 (6 bases). Trimming removed 4 bases at V and 4 bases at J, with 17 bases between. The CDR3 consists of 16 residues. CDR1 and CDR2 from the germline V gene are SGDLS and YYNGEE. CDR3 bases: TGTGCCAGCAGCCCCACAGGGTTACGCGGCACCGGGGAGCTGTTTTTT. It specifies CASSPTGLRGTGELFF.

The genes are TRBV9 and TRBJ1-1, with 8 bases lining up with TRBD1. The germline gives CDR1 SGDLS, CDR2 YYNGEE. The CDR3 covers 16 residues. V lost 0 bases to trimming and J lost 0 bases; unmatched junction nucleotides: 4. The CDR3 DNA sequence: TGTGCCAGCAGCGTAGGACAGGGGCGAATGAACACTGAAGCTTTCTTT. Protein product: CASSVGQGRMNTEAFF.

Comments on this clone: One end of the junction is discordant with germline, which a read error may explain. V is TRBV12-3 or TRBV12-4 and J is TRBJ1-5; weak D call: TRBD1 (5 bases). The CDR3 consists of 13 residues. The CDR3 is CASSFGGNQLQHF. CDR3 in DNA: TGTGCCAGCAGTTTCGGGGGTAATCAGCTCCAGCATTTT.

The chain carries TRBV6-2 or TRBV6-3 and TRBJ2-2; perhaps TRBD1 as D (5 bases). The CDR3 has 18 residues. Trimming stripped 5 bases from V and 2 bases from J, with 21 bases between. Germline CDR1 MNHEY, CDR2 SVGEGT. The CDR3 protein is CASSRVRVAPSNTGELFF. The DNA of the CDR3 is TGTGCCAGCAGTAGAGTCAGGGTGGCCCCTTCTAACACCGGGGAGCTGTTTTTT.

The chain links TRBV18 to TRBJ1-5; no firm D call. CDR1 is KGHSH and CDR2 is LQKENI in the germline V gene. Trimming shortened V by 6 bases and J by 5 bases, and 14 bases separated the two germline ends. CDR3 length: 14 amino acids. As DNA, the CDR3 is TGTGCCAGCTCCCGAGATCTCCAGGATCAGCCCCAGCATTTT. It translates to CASSRDLQDQPQHF.

The chain recombines TRBV10-3 with TRBJ1-1; 8 bases line up with TRBD1. The V segment lost 3 bases and the J segment 1 base; nucleotides outside the gene matches: 4. The CDR3 consists of 15 residues. Germline CDR1 reads ENHRY; CDR2 reads SYGVKD. The CDR3 DNA sequence: TGTGCCATCAGTGAAAACAGGGGGGAGAACACTGAAGCTTTCTTT. Its protein product is CAISENRGENTEAFF.

V gene TRBV7-8 combines with J gene TRBJ1-4; D uncertain. Trimming stripped 5 bases from V and 2 bases from J, with 9 bases between. This CDR3 region has 14 residues. CDR1 is SGHVS, CDR2 FQNEAQ, per germline. This CDR3 reads CASSLQVTNEKLFF. The CDR3 DNA is TGTGCCAGCAGCCTCCAGGTGACTAATGAAAAACTGTTTTTT. The full variable domain, its missing parts supplied by reference TRBV7-8 and TRBJ1-4, is GAGVSQSPRYKVAKRGQDVALRCDPISGHVSLFWYQQALGQGPEFLTYFQNEAQLDKSGLPSDRFFAERPEGSVSTLKIQRTQQEDSAVYLCASSLQVTNEKLFFGSGTQLSVL.

The chain links TRBV4-3 to TRBJ2-7, with D tentatively TRBD1 (5 bases). CDR1 is LGHNA, CDR2 YSLEER, per germline. Trimming cost V 0 bases and J 3 bases, with 15 bases left between them. This CDR3 has 16 amino acids. The CDR3 nucleotides read TGCGCCAGCAGCCAAGAAGTCTGGGGCCTCCTCTACGAGCAGTACTTC. It yields the protein CASSQEVWGLLYEQYF.

V usage is TRBV3-1 (or the pseudogene TRBV3-2) and J usage is TRBJ2-1; D is unclear. This CDR3 has 11 residues. V was pared by 1 base and J by 10 bases, with 5 bases between. Germline-derived CDR1 and CDR2 are LGHDT and YNNKEL (reference sequence). The CDR3, as DNA: TGTGCCAGCAGCCAAGCGCGCGAGCAGTTCTTC. It codes for CASSQAREQFF.

This chain joins TRBV28 and TRBJ1-2; no reliable D call. The length of the CDR3 is 13 residues. V was cut by 2 bases and J by 1 base, with 5 bases left in between. Germline lookup yields CDR1 MDHEN and CDR2 SYDVKM. CDR3: CASSLGVNYGYTF. DNA for the CDR3: TGTGCCAGCAGTTTAGGGGTTAACTATGGCTACACCTTC.

The CDR3 loop is CAISEFGGNTEAFF. The CDR3 region has the DNA TGTGCCATCAGTGAGTTTGGAGGGAACACTGAAGCTTTCTTT. The rearrangement joins TRBV10-3 to TRBJ1-1; D is uncertain. Germline CDR1 is ENHRY and CDR2 is SYGVKD. V lost 1 base and J 1 base, leaving 7 bases between the germline ends. The CDR3 extends over 14 amino acids.

V usage is TRBV25-1 and J usage is TRBJ1-4; 9 nucleotides align to TRBD1. The CDR3 is 16 residues long. V lost 5 bases to trimming and J lost 8 bases; unmatched junction nucleotides: 12. The V gene's germline CDR1 is MGHDK and CDR2 SYGVNS. This CDR3 is CASSFRTGGRGEKLFF. The CDR3 DNA reads as TGTGCCAGCAGTTTTCGAACAGGGGGCAGGGGAGAAAAACTGTTTTTT. The variable domain in full, completed from reference TRBV25-1 and TRBJ1-4, reads EADIYQTPRYLVIGTGKKITLECSQTMGHDKMYWYQQDPGMELHLIHYSYGVNSTEKGDLSSESTVSRIRTEHFPLTLESARPSHTSQYLCASSFRTGGRGEKLFFGSGTQLSVL.

About this clone itself: This sample includes further DNA sequences coding for the same CDR3. This chain connects TRBV28 to TRBJ1-2; D not certain. CDR1 is MDHEN and CDR2 is SYDVKM in the germline V gene. This CDR3 comprises 12 residues. V dropped 1 base and J dropped 2 bases, with 2 bases sitting between them. In nucleotides, the CDR3 is TGTGCCAGCAGTTTATTGAACTATGGCTACACCTTC. It is translated as CASSLLNYGYTF.

The gene calls are TRBV4-1 and TRBJ2-7; D is undetermined. Trimming removed 0 bases at V and 7 bases at J, with 16 bases between. Germline CDR1 reads MGHRA; CDR2 reads YSYEKL. There are 15 residues in the CDR3. CDR3 DNA sequence: TGCGCCAGCAGCCAAGAGGGCAGACAATCAACAGAGCAGTACTTC. This translates into CASSQEGRQSTEQYF.

The chain employs TRBV10-3 and TRBJ1-6, with 10 bases identical to TRBD1. Germline assignment: CDR1 ENHRY and CDR2 SYGVKD. The CDR3 is made up of 13 amino acids. The V segment lost 8 bases and the J segment 7 bases; nucleotides outside the gene matches: 2. The CDR3 DNA reads TGTGCCATCGCGACAGGGGGCAATTCACCCCTCCACTTT. Its protein is CAIATGGNSPLHF.

The chain uses TRBV4-3 and TRBJ1-3; D gene uncertain. V lost 4 bases to trimming and J lost 4 bases, with 5 bases between them. The germline CDR1 and CDR2 sequences are LGHNA and YSLEER. The CDR3 has 12 amino acids. Written as DNA, the CDR3 is TGCGCCAGCAGCCCCGGGGGAAACACCATATATTTT. Translated: CASSPGGNTIYF.

The chain links TRBV7-2 to TRBJ2-2; D call uncertain. Germline-derived CDR1 and CDR2 are SGHTA and FQGNSA. V was pared by 1 base and J by 2 bases, with 11 bases between. The CDR3 sequence is 16 residues long. CDR3 sequence (DNA): TGTGCCAGCAGCTTAGACTACAGCCTCAACACCGGGGAGCTGTTTTTT. Protein sequence: CASSLDYSLNTGELFF.